These T cell receptor beta chains were read from a single sample in a study of blood T cells in healthy people across ages. TCRdb independently ran MiXCR on the 5' RACE reads; one entry per CDR3 protein. Of roughly 800,000 distinct CDR3 sequences in the sample, about 36% were seen once. Input material: blood. The origin of the receptors is a man aged 18 to 29 in good health. CDR3s include the opening cysteine and the closing phenylalanine or tryptophan. The D gene is left open where the match is weak. Size tells how often a clone was seen (once, few, many) or the class of an expanded clone, and some rows leave it out.

TRBV6-5,TRBJ1-2,TRBD1,few,CASRDPGTDGYTF,TGTGCCAGCAGAGACCCGGGGACAGATGGCTACACCTTC
TRBV7-9,TRBJ2-3,TRBD1,-,CASSRLRQGTDTQYF,TGTGCCAGCAGCCGCCTCAGACAGGGTACAGATACGCAGTATTTT
TRBV7-9,TRBJ2-7,-,-,CASSQPFPQEQYF,TGTGCCAGCAGCCAGCCTTTCCCCCAGGAGCAGTACTTC
TRBV20-1,TRBJ1-1,-,-,CSAKGQSEAFF,TGCAGTGCTAAAGGACAGAGTGAAGCTTTCTTT
TRBV12-3/TRBV12-4,TRBJ2-4,TRBD1,few,CASSETGGVSAEYF,TGTGCCAGCAGTGAGACAGGGGGGGTCTCAGCTGAGTACTTC
TRBV12-3/TRBV12-4,TRBJ2-5,-,many,CASSLLGPRGETQYF,TGTGCCAGCAGTTTACTGGGCCCTAGGGGGGAGACCCAGTACTTC
TRBV4-3,TRBJ1-6,-,few,CASSQERAADNSPLHF,TGCGCCAGCAGCCAAGAGAGGGCAGCTGATAATTCACCCCTCCACTTT
TRBV7-6,TRBJ2-7,TRBD1,-,CASSFGQGGSYEQYF,TGTGCCAGCAGCTTTGGACAGGGGGGTTCCTACGAGCAGTACTTC
TRBV5-1,TRBJ2-5,-,few,CASSLGGYGTETQYF,TGCGCCAGCAGCTTGGGTGGGTACGGAACCGAGACCCAGTACTTC
TRBV15,TRBJ1-6,-,-,CATSRADSPLHF,TGTGCCACCAGCAGAGCGGATTCACCCCTCCACTTT
TRBV3-1,TRBJ2-7,-,-,CASSPQSGGPYEQYF,TGTGCCAGCAGCCCCCAGTCCGGGGGTCCCTACGAGCAGTACTTC
TRBV14,TRBJ2-3,-,-,CASSQAGQRPTDTQYF,TGTGCCAGCAGCCAAGCTGGTCAGCGACCCACAGATACGCAGTATTTT
TRBV20-1,TRBJ2-1,TRBD1,few,CSAGHRGFFYNEQFF,TGCAGTGCTGGCCACAGGGGATTCTTCTACAATGAGCAGTTCTTC
TRBV7-2,TRBJ2-1,-,many,CASSYRLGGLSYNEQFF,TGTGCCAGCAGCTACCGTCTCGGGGGGCTCTCCTACAATGAGCAGTTCTTC
TRBV19,TRBJ2-1,-,-,CASSALTLGSSYNEQFF,TGTGCCAGTAGCGCCCTGACCCTGGGTAGCTCCTACAATGAGCAGTTCTTC
TRBV7-2,TRBJ1-2,-,-,CASSLEGWVYTF,TGTGCCAGCAGCTTAGAAGGGTGGGTCTACACCTTC
TRBV7-9,TRBJ1-3,TRBD1,few,CASSPQTGRDTIYF,TGTGCCAGCAGCCCACAGACAGGGCGGGACACCATATATTTT
TRBV7-2,TRBJ2-5,-,many,CASSFLGGETQYF,TGTGCCAGCAGCTTCCTGGGTGGGGAGACCCAGTACTTC
TRBV27,TRBJ2-3,TRBD1,many,CASSFRDRVTDTQYF,TGTGCCAGCAGTTTCCGGGACAGGGTTACAGATACGCAGTATTTT
TRBV7-2,TRBJ2-7,-,many,CASSLEGEAGEQYF,TGTGCCAGCAGCTTAGAAGGAGAAGCGGGCGAGCAGTACTTC
TRBV3-1,TRBJ1-3,TRBD1,-,CASSEPSTGTGNTIYF,TGTGCCAGCAGCGAACCCTCGACAGGGACTGGAAACACCATATATTTT
TRBV15,TRBJ2-4,-,many,CATSSRTLIAKNIQYF,TGTGCCACCAGCAGCAGGACCCTTATAGCCAAAAACATTCAGTACTTC
TRBV5-1,TRBJ1-2,TRBD1,few,CASSSDRATYGYTF,TGCGCCAGCAGTTCAGACAGGGCCACATATGGCTACACCTTC
TRBV12-3/TRBV12-4,TRBJ1-4,-,-,CASSQTGMYEKLFF,TGTGCCAGCAGTCAAACAGGGATGTATGAAAAACTGTTTTTT
TRBV5-1,TRBJ2-1,TRBD2,few,CASSSFSGGGNEQFF,TGCGCCAGCAGCTCTTTTAGCGGGGGTGGCAATGAGCAGTTCTTC
TRBV25-1,TRBJ1-1,-,few,CASSELTVTEAFF,TGTGCCAGCAGTGAATTAACCGTCACTGAAGCTTTCTTT
TRBV27,TRBJ2-1,TRBD1,-,CASSWTGSYNEQFF,TGTGCCAGCAGTTGGACAGGGTCCTACAATGAGCAGTTCTTC
TRBV4-3,TRBJ2-5,TRBD1,-,CASSQDPFPRTGGGSGEQYF,TGCGCCAGCAGCCAAGATCCCTTCCCTCGGACAGGGGGGGGGTCGGGTGAGCAGTACTTC
TRBV9,TRBJ2-7,TRBD1,-,CASSVGTGSGSYEQYF,TGTGCCAGCAGCGTTGGGACAGGGTCAGGTTCGTACGAGCAGTACTTC
TRBV6-2/TRBV6-3,TRBJ2-3,-,-,CASRQGRGADTQYF,TGTGCCAGCAGACAGGGAAGGGGCGCAGATACGCAGTATTTT
TRBV29-1,TRBJ1-2,-,many,CSVEERLGGHGYTF,TGCAGCGTTGAAGAGCGCTTAGGGGGTCATGGCTACACCTTC
TRBV7-2,TRBJ1-1,TRBD1,few,CASSRSPGQGTEAFF,TGTGCCAGCAGCCGTTCCCCGGGACAGGGCACTGAAGCTTTCTTT
TRBV2,TRBJ1-5,-,-,CASSDPEGQHF,TGTGCCAGCAGTGACCCGGAGGGCCAGCATTTT
TRBV7-8,TRBJ2-3,-,-,CASSLGPDRDTQYF,TGTGCCAGCAGCTTAGGGCCGGACCGGGATACGCAGTATTTT
TRBV5-6,TRBJ1-1,-,few,CASSLTPTLMNTEAFF,TGTGCCAGCAGCTTAACCCCGACTCTCATGAACACTGAAGCTTTCTTT
TRBV7-2,TRBJ2-3,-,-,CASSSGQPPDTQYF,TGTGCCAGCAGCTCAGGACAGCCCCCAGATACGCAGTATTTT
TRBV5-6,TRBJ2-1,TRBD1,few,CASSPGTGENEQFF,TGTGCCAGCAGCCCCGGGACAGGGGAGAATGAGCAGTTCTTC
TRBV7-8,TRBJ2-3,-,-,CASSANPGFGTDTQYF,TGTGCCAGCAGCGCCAACCCGGGTTTTGGGACAGATACGCAGTATTTT
TRBV20-1,TRBJ1-2,-,-,CSALTGGRADYGYTF,TGCAGTGCTTTGACGGGGGGCAGGGCTGACTACGGCTACACCTTC